The clone carrying this T cell receptor (beta chain) was observed at least ten times. Its antigen is undetermined. Donors gave 8 to 10 milliliters of peripheral blood apiece. J lost 3 bases, V lost 5 bases, and 9 bases had no gene match. The CDR3 length is 15 residues. Germline CDR1 is MDHEN and CDR2 is SYDVKM. Next came a second PCR, run for about 6 to 12 cycles, which used a sample-barcoded 5' primer along with a J-beta primer mix. A 12-random-nucleotide template-switch adaptor tagged each cDNA molecule. TCRdb called the 5' RACE reads again in MiXCR, with one record for every CDR3 protein. The sample holds approximately 810,000 distinct CDR3 sequences, around 28% seen once. The record originates from a study of blood T cells in healthy people across ages. The study, taken as a whole, reports: More naive CD4+ cells and higher diversity were found in long-lived than in aged donors.

The sequence was obtained from a woman aged 80 or over in good health. The source material was blood. V usage is TRBV28 and J usage is TRBJ2-5, with 7 bases that match TRBD1. In nucleotides, the CDR3 is TGTGCCAGCAGTGTTGCCGGGACAGCGAAAGAGACCCAGTACTTC. Translating it yields CASSVAGTAKETQYF.